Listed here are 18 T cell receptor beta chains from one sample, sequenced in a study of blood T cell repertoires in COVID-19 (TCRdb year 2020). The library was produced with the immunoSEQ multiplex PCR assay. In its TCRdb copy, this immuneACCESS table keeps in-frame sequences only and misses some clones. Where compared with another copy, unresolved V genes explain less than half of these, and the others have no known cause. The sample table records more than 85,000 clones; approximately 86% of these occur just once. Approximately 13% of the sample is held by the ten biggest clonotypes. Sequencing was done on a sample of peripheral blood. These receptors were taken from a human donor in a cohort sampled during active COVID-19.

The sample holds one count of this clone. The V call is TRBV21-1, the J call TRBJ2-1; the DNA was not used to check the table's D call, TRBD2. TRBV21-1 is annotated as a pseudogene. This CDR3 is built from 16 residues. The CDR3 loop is CASSKAAGGSYNEQFF. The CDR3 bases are TGTGCCAGCAGCAAAGCTGCGGGGGGCTCCTACAATGAGCAGTTCTTC.

CDR3 region: CASSLGPGRTEAFF. CDR3 coding DNA: TGTGCCAGCAGCTTGGGTCCAGGGCGAACTGAAGCTTTCTTT. V usage is TRBV5-6 and J usage is TRBJ1-1; tentative D call: TRBD1 (5 bases). Germline values: CDR1 SGHDT, CDR2 YYEEEE. Deletions cut 0 bases from V and 5 bases from J, with 11 bases between. The CDR3 covers 14 residues.

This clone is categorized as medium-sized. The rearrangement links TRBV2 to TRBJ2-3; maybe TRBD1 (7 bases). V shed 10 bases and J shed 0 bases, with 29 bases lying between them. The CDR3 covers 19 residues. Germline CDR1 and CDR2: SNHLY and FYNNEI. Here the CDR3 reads CATPSLEQGGLISTDTQYF. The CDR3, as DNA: TGTGCCACCCCGTCGTTGGAGCAGGGGGGTCTTATTAGCACAGATACGCAGTATTTT.

The CDR3 protein is CASRPGSGTYEQYF. The CDR3 DNA sequence: TGTGCCAGCAGACCCGGGTCGGGGACTTACGAGCAGTACTTC. The chain joins TRBV7-9 to TRBJ2-7; TRBD2 is a possible D gene (6 bases). Trimming removed 6 bases at V and 4 bases at J, with 16 bases between. Per germline, CDR1 SEHNR and CDR2 FQNEAQ (reference sequence). The CDR3 contains 14 residues.

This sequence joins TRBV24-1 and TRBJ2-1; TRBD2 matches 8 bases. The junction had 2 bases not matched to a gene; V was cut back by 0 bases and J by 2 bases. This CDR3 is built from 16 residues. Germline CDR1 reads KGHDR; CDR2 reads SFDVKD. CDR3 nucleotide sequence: TGTGCCACCAGTGATTTGTCGGGAGGGACCTACAATGAGCAGTTCTTC. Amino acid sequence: CATSDLSGGTYNEQFF.

This chain's CDR3 is CASAPPVRGGVYSTDTQYF. The CDR3 DNA sequence: TGTGCCAGCGCTCCCCCGGTCCGCGGGGGGGTCTATAGCACAGATACGCAGTATTTT. The genes are TRBV27 and TRBJ2-3; 9 bases agree with TRBD2. Germline CDR1 MNHEY, CDR2 SMNVEV (reference sequence). Trimming took 8 bases from V and 0 from J; bases not matched to a gene: 18. This CDR3 has 19 amino acids.

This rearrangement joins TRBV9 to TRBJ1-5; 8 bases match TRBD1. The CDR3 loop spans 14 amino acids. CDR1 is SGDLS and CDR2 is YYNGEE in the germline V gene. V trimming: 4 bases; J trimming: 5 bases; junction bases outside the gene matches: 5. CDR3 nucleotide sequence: TGTGCCAGCAGCTCGGACAGGGCATATCAGCCCCAGCATTTT. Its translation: CASSSDRAYQPQHF.

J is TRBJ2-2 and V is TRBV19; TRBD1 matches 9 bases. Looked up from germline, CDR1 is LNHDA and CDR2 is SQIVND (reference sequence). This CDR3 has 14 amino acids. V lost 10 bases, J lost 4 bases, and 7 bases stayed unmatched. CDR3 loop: CATKRDRVTGELFF. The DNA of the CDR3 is TGTGCCACCAAGAGGGACAGGGTCACCGGGGAGCTGTTTTTT.

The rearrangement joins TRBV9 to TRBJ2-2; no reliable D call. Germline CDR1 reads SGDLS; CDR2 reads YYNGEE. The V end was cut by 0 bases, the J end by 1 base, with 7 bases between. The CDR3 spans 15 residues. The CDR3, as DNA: TGTGCCAGCAGCGTAGATCCTGTGAACACCGGGGAGCTGTTTTTT. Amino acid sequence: CASSVDPVNTGELFF.

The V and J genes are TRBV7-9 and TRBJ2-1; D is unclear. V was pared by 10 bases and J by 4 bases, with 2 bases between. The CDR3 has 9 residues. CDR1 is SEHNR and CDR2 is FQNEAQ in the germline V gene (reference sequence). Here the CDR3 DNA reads TGTGCCATATACAATGAGCAGTTCTTC. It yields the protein CAIYNEQFF.

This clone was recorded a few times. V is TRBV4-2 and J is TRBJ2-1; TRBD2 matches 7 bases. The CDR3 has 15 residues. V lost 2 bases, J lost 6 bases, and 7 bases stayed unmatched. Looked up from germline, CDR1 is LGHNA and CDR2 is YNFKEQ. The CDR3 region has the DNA TGTGCCAGCAGCCAACGGGCGGGGGAGCCCAATGAGCAGTTCTTC. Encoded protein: CASSQRAGEPNEQFF.

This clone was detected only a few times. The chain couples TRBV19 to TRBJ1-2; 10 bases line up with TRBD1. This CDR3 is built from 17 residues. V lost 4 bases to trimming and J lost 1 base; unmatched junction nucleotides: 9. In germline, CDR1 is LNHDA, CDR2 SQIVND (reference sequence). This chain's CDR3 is CASSRARGQGDNYGYTF. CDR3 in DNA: TGTGCCAGTAGTAGGGCCCGAGGACAGGGGGATAACTATGGCTACACCTTC.

This chain's CDR3 is CATSGIGGVTQYF. The CDR3 DNA sequence: TGTGCCACCAGTGGGATCGGGGGGGTTACGCAGTATTTT. The chain joins TRBV24-1 to TRBJ2-3; 8 nucleotides match TRBD2. This CDR3 region has 13 residues. The ends lost 5 bases at V and 8 bases at J; junction bases unmatched: 5. Germline V gene sequence: CDR1 KGHDR, CDR2 SFDVKD.

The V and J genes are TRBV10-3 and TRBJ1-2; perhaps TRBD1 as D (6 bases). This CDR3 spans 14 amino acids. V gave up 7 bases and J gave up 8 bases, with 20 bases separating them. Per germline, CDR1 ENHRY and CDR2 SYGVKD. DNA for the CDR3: TGTGCCATCACCGAAGGGGACACGGGCGGCGGCTACACCTTC. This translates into CAITEGDTGGGYTF.

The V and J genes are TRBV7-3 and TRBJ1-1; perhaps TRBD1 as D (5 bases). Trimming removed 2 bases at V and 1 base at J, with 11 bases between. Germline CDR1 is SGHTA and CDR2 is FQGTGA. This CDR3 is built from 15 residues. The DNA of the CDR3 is TGTGCCAGCAGCTTATCAGGGTTTGGGAACACTGAAGCTTTCTTT. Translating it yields CASSLSGFGNTEAFF. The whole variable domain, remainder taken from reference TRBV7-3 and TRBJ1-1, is GAGVSQTPSNKVTEKGKYVELRCDPISGHTALYWYRQSLGQGPEFLIYFQGTGAADDSGLPNDRFFAVRPEGSVSTLKIQRTERGDSAVYLCASSLSGFGNTEAFFGQGTRLTVV.

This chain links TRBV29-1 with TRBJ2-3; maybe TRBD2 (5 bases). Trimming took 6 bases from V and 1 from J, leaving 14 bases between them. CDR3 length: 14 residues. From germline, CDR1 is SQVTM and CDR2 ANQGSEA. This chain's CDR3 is CSVGFSVGTDTQYF. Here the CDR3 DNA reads TGCAGCGTGGGATTTAGCGTCGGCACAGATACGCAGTATTTT.

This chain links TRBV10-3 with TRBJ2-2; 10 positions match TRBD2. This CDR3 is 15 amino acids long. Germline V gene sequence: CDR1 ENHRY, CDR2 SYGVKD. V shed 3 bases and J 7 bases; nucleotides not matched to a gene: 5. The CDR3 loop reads CAISEAGGPNGELFF. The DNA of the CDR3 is TGTGCCATCAGTGAAGCGGGAGGGCCTAACGGGGAGCTGTTTTTT.

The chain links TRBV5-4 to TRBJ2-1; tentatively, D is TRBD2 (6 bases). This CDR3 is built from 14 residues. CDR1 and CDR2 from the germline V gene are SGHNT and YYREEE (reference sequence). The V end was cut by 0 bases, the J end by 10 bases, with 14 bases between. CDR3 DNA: TGTGCCAGCAGCTTGGAAGTCTCAGGAGGGGAGCAGTTCTTC. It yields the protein CASSLEVSGGEQFF. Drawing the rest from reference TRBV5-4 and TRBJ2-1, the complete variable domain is ETGVTQSPTHLIKTRGQQVTLRCSSQSGHNTVSWYQQALGQGPQFIFQYYREEENGRGNFPPRFSGLQFPNYSSELNVNALELDDSALYLCASSLEVSGGEQFFGPGTRLTVL.